The present entry profiles one TCR beta chain with its context. Its target is not known. Preparation of TCR beta libraries was done by quantitative 5'-RACE with molecular barcodes. TCRdb processed the 5' RACE reads anew with MiXCR; each CDR3 protein has one entry. The sample has over 700,000 distinct CDR3 sequences; around 20% are singletons. CDR3 length equals 16 residues. The junction had 9 bases not matched to a gene; V was cut back by 7 bases and J by 0 bases. The germline gives CDR1 LGHNA, CDR2 YNFKEQ. This sample was taken from a study of CD8 T cells in ankylosing spondylitis. Study findings and constraints: Clones tied to disease were said to be significantly enriched in matched ankylosing spondylitis synovial fluid. Made up of eight highly homologous variants, a TCR beta motif appeared characteristic of ankylosing spondylitis blood. A number of the motif variants had already been described in reactive arthritis synovial fluid and blood. Clones that were linked to disease were CD8+ and were relatively rare in peripheral blood.

The chain combines TRBV4-2 with TRBJ2-1, with 7 positions matching TRBD1. Sequencing was done on a sample of blood, either unsorted or a sorted T cell fraction (not recorded which). This sequence was found in a male donor with ankylosing spondylitis. The DNA of the CDR3 is TGTGCCAGCACAAGGGGGCCCGGTTACTCCTACAATGAGCAGTTCTTC. Amino acids: CASTRGPGYSYNEQFF.